A single sample gave rise to the 17 T cell receptor beta chains below, sequenced in a study of early T cells in non-severe SARS-CoV-2 infection. TCRdb ran MiXCR on the 5' RACE reads and lists one entry per CDR3 protein. The data show 40,000 to 45,000 distinct CDR3 sequences, with around 6.3% seen just once and less than 25% held by the top ten. This material consisted of whole blood, taken at baseline. The receptors come from an adult who was a healthcare worker with PCR-confirmed SARS-CoV-2 infection or an uninfected control (not recorded which).

The rearrangement links TRBV2 to TRBJ2-5; perhaps TRBD2 as D (5 bases). CDR1 is SNHLY, CDR2 FYNNEI, per germline. The CDR3 runs to 14 residues. Trimming left V 2 bases short and J 5 bases short, with 12 bases between. CDR3 region: CASSETRMEETQYF. DNA of the CDR3: TGTGCCAGCAGTGAAACTAGGATGGAGGAGACCCAGTACTTC.

A few counts support this clonotype. This rearrangement joins TRBV21-1 to TRBJ2-5; TRBD1 is the table's D call, not checked against the DNA. TRBV21-1 is noted as a pseudogene. The CDR3 is 10 residues long. CDR3 in DNA: TGTGCCAGTTCCCCGGGTAACCAGTACTTC. Translated: CASSPGNQYF.

The sample holds many counts of this clonotype. The rearrangement links TRBV12-3 or TRBV12-4 to TRBJ2-1; D call uncertain. Trimming removed 6 bases from V and 5 bases from J, with 8 bases in between. This CDR3 has 12 residues. The CDR3 protein is CASSDTNNEQFF. CDR3 sequence (DNA): TGTGCCAGCAGCGATACCAACAATGAGCAGTTCTTC.

This clonotype was seen repeatedly, ten times or more. The chain links TRBV18 to TRBJ1-5, with unresolved D. V lost 5 bases to trimming and J lost 3 bases, with 14 bases between them. This CDR3 contains 15 residues. From germline, CDR1 is KGHSH and CDR2 LQKENI. CDR3 amino acids: CASSTVRVSNQPQHF. The CDR3 DNA is TGTGCCAGCTCAACAGTCCGGGTTTCCAATCAGCCCCAGCATTTT.

This clonotype was detected many times. The rearrangement links TRBV18 to TRBJ2-6, with a weak D call TRBD1 (6 bases). Trimming removed 2 bases at V and 2 bases at J, with 7 bases between. This CDR3 has 15 residues. Germline assignment: CDR1 KGHSH and CDR2 LQKENI. CDR3 DNA sequence: TGTGCCAGCTCACCAGGGGGCACTGGGGCCAACGTCCTGACTTTC. It specifies CASSPGGTGANVLTF.

There are many counts of this clonotype. This chain connects TRBV28 to TRBJ1-2; tentative D call: TRBD1 (6 bases). V was cut by 8 bases and J by 5 bases, with 21 bases left in between. Germline CDR1 MDHEN, CDR2 SYDVKM. CDR3 length equals 15 residues. As DNA, the CDR3 is TGTGCCAGCCTTATTTCGGACAGACCACCTTATGGCTACACCTTC. Translated, it gives CASLISDRPPYGYTF.

The table lists this clonotype with many counts. This sequence joins TRBV7-2 and TRBJ2-3; no clear D gene. V lost 4 bases and J 6 bases, leaving 11 bases between the germline ends. The CDR3 loop spans 13 amino acids. CDR1 is SGHTA, CDR2 FQGNSA, per germline. For the CDR3, the DNA is TGTGCCAGCAGCTCCGGGCCGCGGGATACGCAGTATTTT. Translating gives CASSSGPRDTQYF. The full variable domain, completed using reference TRBV7-2 and TRBJ2-3, is GAGVSQSPSNKVTEKGKDVELRCDPISGHTALYWYRQSLGQGLEFLIYFQGNSAPDKSGLPSDRFSAERTGGSVSTLTIQRTQQEDSAVYLCASSSGPRDTQYFGPGTRLTVL.

This clonotype was seen ten or more times. V and J are TRBV20-1 and TRBJ2-1; D is perhaps TRBD2 (5 bases). In germline, CDR1 is DFQATT, CDR2 SNEGSKA (reference sequence). The CDR3 covers 13 residues. V was clipped by 7 bases and J by 8 bases, with 18 bases between them. CDR3 sequence: CSVPRLPGDEQFF. CDR3 nucleotides: TGCAGTGTCCCGAGGCTACCCGGGGATGAGCAGTTCTTC.

This clonotype was observed at least ten times. The chain uses TRBV7-9 and TRBJ1-5; D unclear. The CDR3 totals 13 residues. Per the germline V gene, CDR1 is SEHNR and CDR2 is FQNEAQ (reference sequence). V was cut by 1 base and J by 5 bases, with 6 bases left in between. The CDR3 nucleotides are TGTGCCAGCAGCTTAGGGTCTTATCAGCCCCAGCATTTT. Encoded protein: CASSLGSYQPQHF.

This chain connects TRBV4-2 to TRBJ2-7, with 7 bases aligning to TRBD2. CDR1 LGHNA and CDR2 YNFKEQ come from the germline V gene. The CDR3 has 15 amino acids. V gave up 2 bases and J gave up 4 bases; unmatched junction bases: 8. Written as DNA, the CDR3 is TGTGCCAGCAGCCAACGACTAGCTTTCAGTTACGAGCAGTACTTC. It codes for CASSQRLAFSYEQYF.

This clonotype came up many times. The chain recombines TRBV6-5 with TRBJ2-2; 8 positions match TRBD2. Germline CDR1 reads MNHEY; CDR2 reads SVGAGI. The V and J ends lost 2 bases and 5 bases, in that order; junction bases with no gene match: 7. This CDR3 is 16 amino acids long. The CDR3 sequence is CASSYPSGRKTGELFF. The CDR3, as DNA: TGTGCCAGCAGTTACCCCAGCGGGAGAAAGACCGGGGAGCTGTTTTTT.

The V call is TRBV12-3 or TRBV12-4, the J call TRBJ2-5, with D tentatively TRBD2 (5 bases). V was clipped by 6 bases and J by 10 bases, with 12 bases between them. This CDR3 contains 11 residues. CDR3 sequence: CASRTSGGQYF. CDR3 nucleotide sequence: TGTGCCAGCAGGACCTCTGGAGGCCAGTACTTC.

This chain connects TRBV2 to TRBJ1-2, with 8 bases fitting TRBD1. Germline V CDR1 and CDR2: SNHLY, FYNNEI. With V trimmed by 8 bases and J by 2 bases, 1 base remained unmatched. The CDR3 length is 12 residues. CDR3 in DNA: TGTGCCAGCGGGACAGGCAACTATGGCTACACCTTC. It encodes CASGTGNYGYTF.

This clonotype appeared many times. The V call is TRBV24-1, the J call TRBJ2-6; D gene ambiguous. The CDR3 is 14 residues long. Trimming shortened V by 6 bases and J by 0 bases, and 5 bases separated the two germline ends. Germline loops: CDR1 KGHDR, CDR2 SFDVKD. CDR3 sequence (DNA): TGTGCCACCAGTAGGGCCTCTGGGGCCAACGTCCTGACTTTC. This sequence encodes CATSRASGANVLTF.

This clonotype has at least ten counts. The chain uses TRBV7-3 and TRBJ2-7, with 9 bases aligning to TRBD2. V shed 5 bases, J shed 1 base, and the junction held 6 bases outside the gene matches. Germline lookup yields CDR1 SGHTA and CDR2 FQGTGA. CDR3 size: 15 residues. CDR3 in amino acids: CASSILAGESYEQYF. In DNA form, the CDR3 reads TGTGCCAGCAGCATATTAGCGGGAGAATCCTACGAGCAGTACTTC.

This clonotype was counted ten times or more. This rearrangement joins TRBV5-1 to TRBJ1-2; D not resolved. The V gene's germline CDR1 is SGHRS and CDR2 YFSETQ. V was trimmed by 3 bases and J by 4 bases, leaving 10 bases between them. This CDR3 region has 13 residues. The DNA of the CDR3 is TGCGCCAGCAGCTACGACGGATTCTATGGCTACACCTTC. Residues: CASSYDGFYGYTF. Looking up the rest from reference TRBV5-1 and TRBJ1-2 gives the full variable domain: KAGVTQTPRYLIKTRGQQVTLSCSPISGHRSVSWYQQTPGQGLQFLFEYFSETQRNKGNFPGRFSGRQFSNSRSEMNVSTLELGDSALYLCASSYDGFYGYTFGSGTRLTVV.

This clonotype has ten or more counts. The chain has TRBV4-2 and TRBJ2-4; the match to TRBD1 covers 7 bases. The CDR3 contains 14 residues. The V and J ends lost 2 bases and 9 bases, in that order; junction bases with no gene match: 7. Germline V CDR1 and CDR2: LGHNA, YNFKEQ. The CDR3 is CASSQQRQGSIQYF. The CDR3 DNA reads as TGTGCCAGCAGCCAACAGAGACAGGGTAGCATTCAGTACTTC.